Each of the 31 T cell receptor beta chains below was sequenced from the same sample in a study of human CD8 memory T cell subsets. It was UMI-labeled 5' RACE by which the TCR beta libraries were made. TCRdb reanalyzed the 5' RACE reads, giving one entry per CDR3 protein sequence and no DNA. This sample's table reports about 5,100 distinct CDR3 sequences. Sample: CD8+ T cells from PBMCs. All receptors derive from a human donor in good health.

The V gene is TRBV13, the J gene TRBJ2-1; TCRdb reports TRBD2, a call that lacks DNA to check it against. Germline V CDR1 and CDR2: PRHDT, FYEKMQ (reference sequence). The CDR3 is made up of 15 amino acids. The CDR3 spells CASSPQGPGADEQFF.

The chain employs TRBV27 and TRBJ2-1. Looked up from germline, CDR1 is MNHEY and CDR2 is SMNVEV (reference sequence). The CDR3 runs to 16 residues. Here the CDR3 reads CASSEYGGTSYNEQFF.

J is TRBJ1-1 and V is TRBV5-3; as DNA is missing, the TRBD1 call by TCRdb cannot be tested. TRBV5-3 is flagged as an ORF with uncertain function. There are 15 residues in the CDR3. The CDR3 reads CARSPRTGWNTEAFF.

The chain employs TRBV5-8 and TRBJ2-2; the TCRdb D gene call, TRBD2, has no DNA to confirm it. CDR1 is SGHTS, CDR2 YDEGEE, per germline. The CDR3 contains 17 residues. The CDR3 reads CASSSRTWGTSSGELFF.

This clonotype is deemed medium-sized by its frequency. The chain carries TRBV29-1 and TRBJ2-7; TCRdb designates TRBD1, a call that cannot be tested without DNA. The CDR3 totals 11 residues. Germline CDR1 and CDR2: SQVTM and ANQGSEA. The CDR3 sequence: CSVDRGYEQYF.

This chain connects TRBV21-1 to TRBJ2-2; TCRdb returns TRBD2, unconfirmable since there is no DNA. TRBV21-1 is a known pseudogene. The CDR3 loop spans 17 amino acids. The CDR3 here is CASSKRRDYSAGGELFF.

Measured by frequency, this clonotype is medium-sized. CDR3 sequence reads: CATSRGEFESSGNTIYF. V usage is TRBV15 and J usage is TRBJ1-3. Germline values: CDR1 LNHNV, CDR2 YYDKDF (reference sequence). The CDR3 loop spans 17 amino acids.

The CDR3 loop reads CASSVSAQDHEQFF. This chain joins TRBV9 and TRBJ2-1; checking the TCRdb D call of TRBD2 is not possible without DNA. The germline CDR1 and CDR2 sequences are SGDLS and YYNGEE. The CDR3 consists of 14 residues.

The rearrangement joins TRBV7-8 to TRBJ2-7; the D call from TCRdb, TRBD1, cannot be confirmed without DNA. There are 15 residues in the CDR3. Germline V lookup: CDR1 SGHVS, CDR2 FQNEAQ. The chain's CDR3 is CASTLEDTTFYEQYF.

The chain carries TRBV5-8 and TRBJ1-1. Germline V gene data show CDR1 as SGHTS and CDR2 as YDEGEE. The CDR3 is made up of 14 amino acids. This chain's CDR3 is CASSWTLWNTEAFF.

This clonotype is called medium-sized based on its frequency. The rearrangement joins TRBV15 to TRBJ1-5. The CDR3 has 16 residues. CDR1 and CDR2 from the germline V gene are LNHNV and YYDKDF (reference sequence). The CDR3 here is CATSGEAGTLNQPQHF.

This clonotype is identified as medium-sized from frequency. The chain has TRBV29-1 and TRBJ1-6. The CDR3 extends over 14 amino acids. Germline V lookup: CDR1 SQVTM, CDR2 ANQGSEA. CDR3 amino acids: CSVAESSYNSPLHF.

The chain couples TRBV7-9 to TRBJ1-1; with no DNA, the TCRdb D assignment of TRBD1 cannot be verified. The CDR3 totals 16 residues. The germline V gene has CDR1 SEHNR and CDR2 FQNEAQ (reference sequence). This chain's CDR3 is CASSFENGGVNTEAFF. Complete variable domain (other parts from reference TRBV7-9 and TRBJ1-1): DTGVSQNPRHKITKRGQNVTFRCDPISEHNRLYWYRQTLGQGPEFLTYFQNEAQLEKSRLLSDRFSAERPKGSFSTLEIQRTEQGDSAMYLCASSFENGGVNTEAFFGQGTRLTVV.

The J gene is TRBJ1-1, the V gene TRBV15. There are 12 residues in the CDR3. Germline V CDR1 and CDR2: LNHNV, YYDKDF (reference sequence). CDR3 loop: CATSKGNPEAFF.

This sequence joins TRBV29-1 and TRBJ1-3. This CDR3 has 14 amino acids. Germline CDR1 reads SQVTM; CDR2 reads ANQGSEA. The CDR3 is CSVEGQGSGNTIYF. The whole variable domain, filled in from reference TRBV29-1 and TRBJ1-3, reads SAVISQKPSRDICQRGTSLTIQCQVDSQVTMMFWYRQQPGQSLTLIATANQGSEATYESGFVIDKFPISRPNLTFSTLTVSNMSPEDSSIYLCSVEGQGSGNTIYFGEGSWLTVV.

The chain combines TRBV5-1 with TRBJ2-7. Germline V lookup: CDR1 SGHRS, CDR2 YFSETQ. The CDR3 has 14 amino acids. This CDR3 reads CASSFGVESYEQYF.

The chain links TRBV20-1 to TRBJ2-5; TCRdb returns TRBD1, unconfirmable since there is no DNA. Germline CDR1 and CDR2: DFQATT and SNEGSKA (reference sequence). There are 15 residues in the CDR3. The CDR3: CSARDLGRSQETQYF.

The chain carries TRBV10-1 and TRBJ2-1; TCRdb outputs TRBD2, but without DNA this stays unchecked. The CDR3 is made up of 16 amino acids. Germline loops: CDR1 WNHNN, CDR2 SYGVQD (reference sequence). The CDR3 protein is CASSESLAGGNNEQFF.

V usage is TRBV27 and J usage is TRBJ2-7; checking the TCRdb D call of TRBD2 is not possible without DNA. Germline V gene data show CDR1 as MNHEY and CDR2 as SMNVEV (reference sequence). The CDR3 sequence is 14 residues long. CDR3 amino acids: CASSLRGGIHEQYF.

V gene TRBV29-1 combines with J gene TRBJ2-7; TCRdb indicates TRBD1, and absent DNA this call remains unverified. In germline, CDR1 is SQVTM, CDR2 ANQGSEA. The CDR3 covers 13 residues. CDR3 loop: CSGQQGVSYEQYF.

The CDR3 is CASSYPLNYEQYF. V usage is TRBV6-6 and J usage is TRBJ2-7. Germline V gene sequence: CDR1 MNHNY, CDR2 SVGAGI (reference sequence). The CDR3 has 13 residues.

The chain recombines TRBV7-6 with TRBJ2-4; the D gene TCRdb calls, TRBD2, cannot be checked with no DNA. This CDR3 spans 14 amino acids. Germline V gene data show CDR1 as SGHVS and CDR2 as FNYEAQ. The CDR3 region is CASSSSAGYDIQYF.

The chain employs TRBV3-1 and TRBJ1-2. Looked up from germline, CDR1 is LGHDT and CDR2 is YNNKEL (reference sequence). This CDR3 has 15 amino acids. The CDR3 spells CASSQEAEWGYGYTF.

This clonotype counts as large by frequency. This chain connects TRBV20-1 to TRBJ2-3. CDR1 and CDR2 from the germline V gene are DFQATT and SNEGSKA (reference sequence). The CDR3 totals 12 residues. CDR3: CSARAARDTQYF.

This chain links TRBV19 with TRBJ2-1; TCRdb's D call, TRBD2, is unchecked because there is no DNA. This CDR3 is 16 amino acids long. The germline V gene has CDR1 LNHDA and CDR2 SQIVND (reference sequence). Here the CDR3 reads CASTEFSSGSRNEQFF.

This clonotype is identified as large from frequency. The V call is TRBV3-1, the J call TRBJ2-7. Germline V gene sequence: CDR1 LGHDT, CDR2 YNNKEL (reference sequence). The CDR3 has 13 residues. The CDR3 loop reads CASSLGNTYEQYF.

This chain connects TRBV7-9 to TRBJ2-3; TCRdb gives TRBD2 as the D gene, but with no DNA this cannot be confirmed. Germline CDR1 and CDR2: SEHNR and FQNEAQ (reference sequence). The CDR3 is 16 amino acids. The CDR3 region is CASSLAVGRAADTQYF.

Measured by frequency, this clonotype is medium-sized. The V gene is TRBV6-1, the J gene TRBJ2-2. CDR1 MNHNS and CDR2 SASEGT come from the germline V gene. The CDR3 is made up of 14 amino acids. CDR3 sequence reads: CASSELADTGELFF.

V and J are TRBV7-2 and TRBJ1-1. There are 15 residues in the CDR3. Germline loops: CDR1 SGHTA, CDR2 FQGNSA. CDR3 loop: CASSFNTYLNTEAFF.

This clonotype shows up as medium-sized by frequency. The chain has TRBV2 and TRBJ2-5. This CDR3 comprises 11 residues. CDR1 and CDR2 from the germline V gene are SNHLY and FYNNEI. CDR3 loop: CASRARETQYF. Drawing the rest from reference TRBV2 and TRBJ2-5, the complete variable domain is EPEVTQTPSHQVTQMGQEVILRCVPISNHLYFYWYRQILGQKVEFLVSFYNNEISEKSEIFDDQFSVERPDGSNFTLKIRSTKLEDSAMYFCASRARETQYFGPGTRLLVL.

V gene TRBV27 combines with J gene TRBJ2-7; absent DNA, TCRdb's TRBD1 call cannot be checked. The germline gives CDR1 MNHEY, CDR2 SMNVEV (reference sequence). This CDR3 has 15 amino acids. CDR3 residues: CASSLGTGVGYEQYF.